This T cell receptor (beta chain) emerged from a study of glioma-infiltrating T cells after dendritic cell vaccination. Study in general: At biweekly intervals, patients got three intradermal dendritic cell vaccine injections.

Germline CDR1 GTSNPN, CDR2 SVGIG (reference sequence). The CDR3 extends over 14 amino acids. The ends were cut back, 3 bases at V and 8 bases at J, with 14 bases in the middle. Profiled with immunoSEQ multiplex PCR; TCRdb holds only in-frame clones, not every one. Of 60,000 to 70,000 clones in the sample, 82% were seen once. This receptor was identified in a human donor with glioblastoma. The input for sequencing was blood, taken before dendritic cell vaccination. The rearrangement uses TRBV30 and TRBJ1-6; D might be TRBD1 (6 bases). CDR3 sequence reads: CAWSAGGAYSPLHF. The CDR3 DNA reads TGTGCCTGGAGCGCGGGGGGCGCCTATTCACCCCTCCACTTT.